Presented here are 7 T cell receptor beta chains from one specimen sequenced in a study of T cell responses to AZD1222 COVID-19 vaccine. Sequencing was performed with immunoSEQ multiplex PCR; in TCRdb, only in-frame clones are kept and a portion is missing. The profile covers around 50,000 clones, with about 86% appearing a single time and roughly a sixth taken by the ten largest. The sequenced sample was peripheral blood, obtained on day 0 of AZD1222 vaccination. The receptor set was obtained from an adult in good health.

J is TRBJ2-7 and V is TRBV5-7, with 7 bases identical to TRBD1. TRBV5-7 counts as an open reading frame of uncertain function. With V trimmed by 4 bases and J by 3 bases, 7 bases remained unmatched. This CDR3 has 14 amino acids. DNA for the CDR3: TGTGCCAGCAGCCCGGACAGGTTGAGCTACGAGCAGTACTTC. It translates to CASSPDRLSYEQYF.

The rearrangement uses TRBV6-5 and TRBJ2-7; unclear D gene. This CDR3 region has 11 residues. Trimming left V 6 bases short and J 3 bases short, with 6 bases between. Germline CDR1 MNHEY, CDR2 SVGAGI. The CDR3 loop is CASRLDYEQYF. The CDR3, as DNA: TGTGCCAGCAGACTCGACTACGAGCAGTACTTC.

This clone was seen only once. The gene calls are TRBV7-2 and TRBJ2-3, with TRBD1 matching 8 bases. Per germline, CDR1 SGHTA and CDR2 FQGNSA. The CDR3 length is 15 residues. With V trimmed by 5 bases and J by 1 base, 5 bases remained unmatched. CDR3 nucleotides: TGTGCCAGCAGCAATGGACAGGGAGGCACAGATACGCAGTATTTT. The encoded protein is CASSNGQGGTDTQYF.

CDR3: CASSEAAGTGAYEQYF. CDR3 coding DNA: TGTGCCAGCAGTGAGGCCGCCGGGACAGGGGCCTACGAGCAGTACTTC. This chain connects TRBV6-4 to TRBJ2-7; 10 nucleotides line up with TRBD1. The germline V gene encodes CDR1 MRHNA and CDR2 SNTAGT. This CDR3 region has 16 residues. The V and J ends lost 3 bases and 2 bases, in that order; junction bases with no gene match: 7.

The chain is built from TRBV7-8 and TRBJ2-2, with D possibly matching TRBD2 (6 bases). CDR1 and CDR2 (germline): SGHVS, FQNEAQ. Between the trimmed V and J ends, which lost 1 base and 5 bases, there was a span of 14 bases. The CDR3 spans 16 residues. The CDR3 reads CASSLGVPGSTGELFF. The CDR3 nucleotides read TGTGCCAGCAGCTTAGGCGTACCCGGGAGTACCGGGGAGCTGTTTTTT.

This clone was counted once. J is TRBJ2-1 and V is TRBV9; D possibly uses TRBD1 or TRBD2 (5 bases each). Germline lookup yields CDR1 SGDLS and CDR2 YYNGEE. The CDR3 has 14 residues. The germline V and J ends were trimmed by 3 bases and 12 bases, with 19 bases remaining between them. CDR3 sequence: CASSAGTGFGGQFF. CDR3 sequence (DNA): TGTGCCAGCAGCGCAGGAACAGGTTTTGGAGGGCAGTTCTTC.

A single count supports this clone. The chain combines TRBV3-1 (or the pseudogene TRBV3-2) with TRBJ1-1, with 7 bases matching TRBD1. Germline loops: CDR1 LGHDT, CDR2 YNNKEL (reference sequence). Trimming cost V 7 bases and J 5 bases; bases outside gene matches: 7. The CDR3 consists of 13 residues. The CDR3 loop is CASNRQGGTEAFF. Here the CDR3 DNA reads TGTGCCAGCAACCGACAGGGTGGGACTGAAGCTTTCTTT.